This is a list of T cell receptor beta chains from one sample in a study of T cell repertoires in cytomegalovirus infection. Via MiXCR, TCRdb re-called the reads, giving one row per CDR3 protein. There are around 300,000 distinct CDR3 sequences in the sample; roughly 9.5% occur only once, and 3.5% to 4.5% lies in the top ten. The sample consisted of PBMCs. All receptors derive from a human donor in good health (CMV status not recorded). Some clones in this sample may be carry-over from other donors' samples. CDR3s include the opening cysteine and the closing phenylalanine or tryptophan. The D gene is left open where the match is weak. The listing skips clone size in some rows; elsewhere it reads once, few, many or a size class.

clone size: many; V gene: TRBV7-2; D gene: TRBD1; J gene: TRBJ2-5; CDR3 protein: CASSLDRGRKLYF; CDR3 DNA: TGTGCCAGCAGCTTGGACAGGGGGCGCAAACTGTACTTC
clone size: few; V gene: TRBV5-4; D gene: TRBD1; J gene: TRBJ2-1; CDR3 protein: CASSLGQPSYNEQFF; CDR3 DNA: TGTGCCAGCAGCCTGGGACAGCCATCCTACAATGAGCAGTTCTTC
clone size: few; V gene: TRBV7-8; D gene: NA; J gene: TRBJ1-1; CDR3 protein: CASSLDWQSTEAFF; CDR3 DNA: TGTGCCAGCAGCTTAGACTGGCAATCCACTGAAGCTTTCTTT
clone size: NA; V gene: TRBV19; D gene: NA; J gene: TRBJ2-2; CDR3 protein: CASSDRGGSTGELFF; CDR3 DNA: TGTGCCAGTAGCGATCGTGGGGGGTCCACCGGGGAGCTGTTTTTT
clone size: many; V gene: TRBV7-2; D gene: NA; J gene: TRBJ2-5; CDR3 protein: CASSFGQGQETQYF; CDR3 DNA: TGTGCCAGCAGCTTTGGGCAGGGGCAAGAGACCCAGTACTTC
clone size: many; V gene: TRBV20-1; D gene: TRBD1; J gene: TRBJ1-5; CDR3 protein: CSARTGGQPQHF; CDR3 DNA: TGCAGTGCTCGGACAGGGGGACAGCCCCAGCATTTT
clone size: few; V gene: TRBV27; D gene: NA; J gene: TRBJ1-1; CDR3 protein: CASSLNPGEAFF; CDR3 DNA: TGTGCCAGCAGTTTAAATCCCGGTGAAGCTTTCTTT
clone size: few; V gene: TRBV7-2; D gene: NA; J gene: TRBJ2-5; CDR3 protein: CASSLATQETQYF; CDR3 DNA: TGTGCCAGCAGCTTAGCCACACAAGAGACCCAGTACTTC
clone size: NA; V gene: TRBV3-1; D gene: TRBD1; J gene: TRBJ1-5; CDR3 protein: CASRHRAPGQGDHQPQHF; CDR3 DNA: TGTGCCAGCAGGCACCGAGCTCCGGGACAGGGCGACCATCAGCCCCAGCATTTT
clone size: NA; V gene: TRBV7-6; D gene: NA; J gene: TRBJ1-1; CDR3 protein: CASSQPGHSNTEAFF; CDR3 DNA: TGTGCCAGCAGCCAGCCGGGACATTCTAACACTGAAGCTTTCTTT
clone size: few; V gene: TRBV12-3/TRBV12-4; D gene: NA; J gene: TRBJ2-5; CDR3 protein: CASSLAHGGETQYF; CDR3 DNA: TGTGCCAGCAGTTTAGCGCACGGGGGAGAGACCCAGTACTTC
clone size: many; V gene: TRBV5-6; D gene: NA; J gene: TRBJ1-3; CDR3 protein: CATCPRRGNTIYF; CDR3 DNA: TGTGCCACGTGCCCCCGCCGAGGAAACACCATATATTTT
clone size: few; V gene: TRBV20-1; D gene: TRBD1; J gene: TRBJ1-2; CDR3 protein: CSAATGGGGYTF; CDR3 DNA: TGCAGTGCTGCGACAGGGGGGGGAGGCTACACCTTC
clone size: few; V gene: TRBV7-3; D gene: NA; J gene: TRBJ2-1; CDR3 protein: CASGGSGNEQFF; CDR3 DNA: TGTGCCAGCGGGGGGTCGGGAAATGAGCAGTTCTTC
clone size: many; V gene: TRBV7-2; D gene: TRBD2; J gene: TRBJ2-3; CDR3 protein: CASSLNHGGSTDTQYF; CDR3 DNA: TGTGCCAGCAGCTTAAACCACGGGGGGAGCACAGATACGCAGTATTTT
clone size: many; V gene: TRBV6-1; D gene: TRBD1; J gene: TRBJ1-6; CDR3 protein: CASSPDRGFNSPLHF; CDR3 DNA: TGTGCCAGCAGCCCAGACAGGGGGTTTAATTCACCCCTCCACTTT